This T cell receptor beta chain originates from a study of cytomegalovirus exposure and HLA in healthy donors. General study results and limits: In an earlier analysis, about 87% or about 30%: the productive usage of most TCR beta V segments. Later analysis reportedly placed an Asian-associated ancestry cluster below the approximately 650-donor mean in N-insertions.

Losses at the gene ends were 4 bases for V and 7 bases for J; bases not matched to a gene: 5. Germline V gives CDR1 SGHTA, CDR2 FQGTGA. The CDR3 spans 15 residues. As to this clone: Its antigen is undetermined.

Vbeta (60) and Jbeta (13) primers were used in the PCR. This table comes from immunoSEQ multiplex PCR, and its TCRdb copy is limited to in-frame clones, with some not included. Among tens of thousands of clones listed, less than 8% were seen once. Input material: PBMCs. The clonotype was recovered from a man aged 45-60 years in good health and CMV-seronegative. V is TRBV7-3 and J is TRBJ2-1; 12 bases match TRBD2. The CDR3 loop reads CASSSTSGRWNEQFF. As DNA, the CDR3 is TGTGCCAGCAGCTCGACTAGCGGGAGATGGAATGAGCAGTTCTTC.